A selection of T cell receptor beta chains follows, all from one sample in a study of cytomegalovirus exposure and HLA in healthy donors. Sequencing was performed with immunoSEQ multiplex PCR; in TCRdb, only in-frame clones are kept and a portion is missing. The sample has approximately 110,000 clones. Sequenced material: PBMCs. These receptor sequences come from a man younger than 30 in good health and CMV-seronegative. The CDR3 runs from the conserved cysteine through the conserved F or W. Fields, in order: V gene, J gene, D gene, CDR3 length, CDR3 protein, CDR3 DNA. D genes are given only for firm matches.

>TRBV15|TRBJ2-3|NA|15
CATSRSRGTTDTQYF
TGTGCCACCAGCAGATCCAGGGGTACCACAGATACGCAGTATTTT
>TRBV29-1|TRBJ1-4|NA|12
CSVTGNSGKLFF
TGCAGCGTCACAGGCAACTCCGGAAAACTGTTTTTT
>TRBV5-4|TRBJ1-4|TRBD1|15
CASSFKGQGPEKLFF
TGTGCCAGCAGCTTTAAGGGACAGGGGCCTGAAAAACTGTTTTTT
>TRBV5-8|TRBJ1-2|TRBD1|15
CASSSRGTGNYGYTF
TGTGCCAGCAGCTCCCGGGGGACAGGCAACTATGGCTACACCTTC
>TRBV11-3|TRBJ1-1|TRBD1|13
CASSRTGRTEAFF
TGTGCCAGCAGCCGGACAGGGCGGACTGAAGCTTTCTTT
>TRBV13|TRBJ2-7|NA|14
CASSSRSVRGEQYF
TGTGCCAGCAGCTCTAGGAGTGTAAGGGGCGAGCAGTACTTC
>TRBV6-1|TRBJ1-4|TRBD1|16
CASSDLTGGTNEKLFF
TGTGCCAGCAGTGACCTAACAGGGGGGACTAATGAAAAACTGTTTTTT
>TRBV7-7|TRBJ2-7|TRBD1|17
CASRCRDREYTAYEQYF
TGTGCTAGCAGGTGCCGGGACAGGGAGTATACAGCCTACGAGCAGTACTTC
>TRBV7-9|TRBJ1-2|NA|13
CASSLGSYYGYTF
TGTGCCAGCAGCTTAGGGAGCTACTATGGCTACACCTTC
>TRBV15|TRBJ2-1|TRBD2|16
CATSVRTSGGHNEQFF
TGTGCCACCAGCGTCCGGACTAGCGGGGGGCACAATGAGCAGTTCTTC
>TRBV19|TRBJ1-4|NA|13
CASSIGIAGELFF
TGTGCCAGTAGTATAGGGATTGCCGGAGAACTGTTTTTT
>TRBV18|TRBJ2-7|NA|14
CASSPVTPTYEQYF
TGTGCCAGCTCACCCGTGACACCTACCTACGAGCAGTACTTC
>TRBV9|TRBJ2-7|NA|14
CASSPRTANYEQYF
TGTGCCAGCAGCCCCCGGACAGCTAACTACGAGCAGTACTTC
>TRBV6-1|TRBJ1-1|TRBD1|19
CVSSEMGTGGAGNVAEAFF
TGTGTCAGCAGTGAAATGGGGACAGGGGGCGCGGGGAATGTCGCTGAAGCTTTCTTT
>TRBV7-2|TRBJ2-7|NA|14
CASTLTSNSYEQYF
TGTGCCAGCACCCTAACTAGCAACTCCTACGAGCAGTACTTC
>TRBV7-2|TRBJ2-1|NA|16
CASSLAPASVYNEQFF
TGTGCCAGCAGCTTAGCGCCGGCTAGCGTTTACAATGAGCAGTTCTTC
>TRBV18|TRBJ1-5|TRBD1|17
CASSPPRTGHSNQPQHF
TGTGCCAGCTCACCACCGAGGACAGGGCACAGCAATCAGCCCCAGCATTTT
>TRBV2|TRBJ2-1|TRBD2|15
CASSRLAGTSNEQFF
TGTGCCAGCAGTCGCCTAGCGGGGACTTCGAATGAGCAGTTCTTC
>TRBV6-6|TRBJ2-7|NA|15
CASSPTGYSSYEQYF
TGTGCCAGCAGCCCCACAGGGTATAGCTCCTACGAGCAGTACTTC
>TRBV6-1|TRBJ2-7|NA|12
CASSGTPYEQYF
TGTGCCAGCAGTGGGACTCCTTACGAGCAGTACTTC
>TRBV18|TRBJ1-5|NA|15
CASSPEQTTNQPQHF
TGTGCCAGCTCACCGGAGCAAACTACTAATCAACCCCAGCATTTT
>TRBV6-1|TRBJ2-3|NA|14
CASSDASRGHTQYF
TGTGCCAGCAGTGATGCGAGCAGGGGACATACGCAGTATTTT
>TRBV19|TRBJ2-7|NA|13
CASSILVSYEQYF
TGTGCCAGCAGTATCCTCGTCTCCTACGAGCAGTACTTC
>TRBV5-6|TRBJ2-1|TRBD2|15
CASLLSGGLIGEQFF
TGTGCCAGCCTGTTATCGGGAGGCCTCATAGGTGAGCAGTTCTTC
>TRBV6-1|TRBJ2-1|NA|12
CASSERGNEQFF
TGTGCCAGCAGTGAAAGGGGTAATGAGCAGTTCTTC
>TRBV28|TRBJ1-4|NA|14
CASSLAGESEKLFF
TGTGCCAGCAGTTTGGCGGGGGAAAGTGAAAAACTGTTTTTT
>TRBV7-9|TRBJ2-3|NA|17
CASSLTRRTTYFDTQYF
TGTGCCAGCAGTTTAACTAGGAGGACTACCTACTTTGATACGCAGTATTTT
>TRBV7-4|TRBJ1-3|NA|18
CASSPRTTGPMSGNTIYF
TGTGCCAGCAGCCCCCGCACGACAGGCCCAATGTCAGGAAACACCATATATTTT
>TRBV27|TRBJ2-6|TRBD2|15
CASSLGGSGANVLTF
TGTGCCAGCAGTTTGGGGGGGTCTGGGGCCAACGTCCTGACTTTC
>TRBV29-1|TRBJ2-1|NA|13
CSVGQASNNEQFF
TGCAGCGTTGGGCAGGCCTCAAACAATGAGCAGTTCTTC
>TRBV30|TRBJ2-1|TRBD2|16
CAWSKGSGGVWNEQFF
TGTGCCTGGAGTAAGGGTAGCGGGGGGGTATGGAATGAGCAGTTCTTC
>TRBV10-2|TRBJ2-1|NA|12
CASRRDYNEQFF
TGCGCCAGCAGGAGGGATTACAATGAGCAGTTCTTC
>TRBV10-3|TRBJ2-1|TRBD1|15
CAITPGQGSYNEQFF
TGTGCCATCACTCCGGGACAGGGGTCCTACAATGAGCAGTTCTTC
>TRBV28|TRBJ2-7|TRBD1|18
CASSRGTATTLRSYEQYF
TGTGCCAGCAGTCGAGGGACAGCTACAACTTTGAGATCCTACGAGCAGTACTTC
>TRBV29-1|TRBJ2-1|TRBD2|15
CSVGPPGLVTDEQFF
TGCAGCGTTGGGCCCCCGGGACTAGTAACCGATGAGCAGTTCTTC
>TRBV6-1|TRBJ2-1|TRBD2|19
CASSEVVGLAGLRYNEQFF
TGTGCCAGCAGTGAAGTGGTGGGGCTAGCGGGTTTGAGATACAATGAGCAGTTCTTC
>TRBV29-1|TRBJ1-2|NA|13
CSVYVRGVEGYTF
TGCAGCGTTTATGTCAGGGGAGTAGAGGGCTACACCTTC
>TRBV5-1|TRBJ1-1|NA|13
CASSLDRGTEAFF
TGCGCCAGCAGCCTTGATAGAGGCACTGAAGCTTTCTTT
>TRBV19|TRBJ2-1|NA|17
CASSPQGAGGPRNEQFF
TGTGCCAGTAGTCCCCAGGGGGCGGGGGGGCCGCGGAATGAGCAGTTCTTC